The T cell receptor (beta chain) described here comes from a study of blood T cell repertoires in COVID-19. In the study overall: Acute and convalescent COVID-19 samples came from the United States, Italy and Spain. T cells, B-cell-depleted T cells, or PBMCs supplied cDNA or gDNA.

Original handling: Cell counts per sample came from amplifying reference gene primers. Method: immunoSEQ multiplex PCR; TCRdb's copy keeps in-frame clones and lacks some. V and J calls and clone size are those listed in that table; D and trimming were worked out from the DNA. The table includes approximately 130,000 clones, approximately 84% detected once. Germline CDR1 reads SGHRS; CDR2 reads YFSETQ. V trimming: 3 bases; J trimming: 3 bases; junction bases outside the gene matches: 3. This CDR3 contains 14 residues. The sample consisted of peripheral blood. The sequence was obtained from a human donor in a cohort sampled during active COVID-19. This chain connects TRBV5-1 to TRBJ2-7; 10 bases are a match to TRBD1. This CDR3 is CASSSGDRGYEQYF. The CDR3 nucleotides are TGCGCCAGCAGCTCGGGGGACAGGGGCTACGAGCAGTACTTC. Variable domain in full (rest from reference TRBV5-1 and TRBJ2-7): KAGVTQTPRYLIKTRGQQVTLSCSPISGHRSVSWYQQTPGQGLQFLFEYFSETQRNKGNFPGRFSGRQFSNSRSEMNVSTLELGDSALYLCASSSGDRGYEQYFGPGTRLTVT.